This TCR beta chain was captured by sequencing in a study of blood T cell repertoires in COVID-19. Looking at the study overall: The samples span acute and convalescent COVID-19 from the United States, Italy and Spain. Sample material is recorded as cDNA or gDNA derived from T cells, B-cell-depleted T cells, or PBMCs.

This clone has just a few counts. The CDR3 is 15 amino acids. Trimming took 3 bases from V and 6 from J; bases not matched to a gene: 9. Per the germline V gene, CDR1 is ENHRY and CDR2 is SYGVKD. Original data processing: Estimates of nucleated cell counts were drawn from the amplification of reference gene primers. Profiling relied on immunoSEQ multiplex PCR, and the TCRdb table lists in-frame clones only, not all of them. That table is the source of V, J and clone size, and D and trimming were worked out from the DNA. The sample lists about 100,000 clones, 87% occurring once. The receptor comes from a man between 45 and 60 years old with acute or convalescent COVID-19. The genes are TRBV10-3 and TRBJ2-3; TRBD2 matches at 7 bases. The sample consisted of peripheral blood. CDR3 nucleotides: TGTGCCATCAGTGAATGGGAGGGGAGGGGCGATACGCAGTATTTT. It translates to CAISEWEGRGDTQYF.